This is a list of T cell receptor beta chains from one sample in a study of T cells in Graves' hyperthyroidism and ophthalmopathy. MiXCR, run by TCRdb on the multiplex PCR reads, gives a single entry per CDR3 protein. Of approximately 430,000 distinct CDR3 sequences in the sample, around 15% were seen once. The sample was blood. The receptors here all came from a man in his late teens or twenties with Graves' ophthalmopathy. CDR3s include the opening cysteine and the closing phenylalanine or tryptophan. The D gene is left open where the match is weak. Not all rows give a size; the values are once, few, many and, for expanded clones, a class.

J gene	D gene	V gene	clone size	CDR3 protein	CDR3 DNA
TRBJ2-3	TRBD2	TRBV7-2	NA	CASSSLGGGGTDTQYF	TGTGCCAGCAGTTCCCTTGGCGGGGGTGGCACAGATACGCAGTATTTT
TRBJ2-7	NA	TRBV6-6	many	CASSYTGRQYF	TGTGCCAGCAGTTACACAGGGCGGCAGTACTTC
TRBJ2-5	TRBD2	TRBV7-3	NA	CASSLSGAGSQETQYF	TGTGCCAGCAGCTTATCGGGAGCGGGAAGCCAAGAGACCCAGTACTTC
TRBJ1-1	TRBD1	TRBV18	many	CASSPGDRRNTEAFF	TGTGCCAGCTCACCCGGGGACAGGCGGAACACTGAAGCTTTCTTT
TRBJ2-2	NA	TRBV24-1	NA	CATRGERLTGELFF	TGTGCCACCCGAGGGGAAAGACTCACCGGGGAGCTGTTTTTT
TRBJ1-4	NA	TRBV5-1	NA	CASSILTGEKLFF	TGCGCCAGCAGCATACTCACAGGTGAAAAACTGTTTTTT
TRBJ1-1	TRBD1	TRBV10-2	NA	CASGTGGAGAFF	TGCGCCAGCGGGACAGGGGGCGCGGGGGCTTTCTTT
TRBJ2-6	NA	TRBV5-1	few	CASSRLPLKSSNVLTF	TGCGCCAGCTCCAGACTCCCTTTAAAAAGCTCCAACGTCCTGACTTTC
TRBJ1-6	TRBD1	TRBV28	few	CASSLRSGTGRLHF	TGTGCCAGCAGTTTGAGGAGCGGGACAGGGAGGCTCCACTTT
TRBJ2-1	NA	TRBV7-3	many	CASSFGFTNEQFF	TGTGCCAGCAGCTTTGGCTTTACGAATGAGCAGTTCTTC
TRBJ2-2	TRBD2	TRBV7-9	NA	CASRFLAGDYGGELFF	TGTGCCAGCAGATTCCTAGCGGGAGACTATGGCGGGGAGCTGTTTTTT
TRBJ2-1	TRBD2	TRBV7-9	NA	CASSLDRPAGVLSNEQFF	TGTGCCAGCAGCTTAGACCGGCCAGCGGGGGTTTTATCAAATGAGCAGTTCTTC
TRBJ1-6	NA	TRBV19	NA	CASSIFGTGNSPLHF	TGTGCCAGTAGTATCTTTGGGACGGGGAATTCACCCCTCCACTTT
TRBJ2-4	NA	TRBV5-1	NA	CASSLAGTLENIQYF	TGCGCCAGCAGCTTGGCCGGGACTCTCGAAAACATTCAGTACTTC
TRBJ2-7	NA	TRBV6-1	many	CASSEVGSSYEQYF	TGTGCCAGCAGTGAAGTAGGGAGCTCCTACGAGCAGTACTTC